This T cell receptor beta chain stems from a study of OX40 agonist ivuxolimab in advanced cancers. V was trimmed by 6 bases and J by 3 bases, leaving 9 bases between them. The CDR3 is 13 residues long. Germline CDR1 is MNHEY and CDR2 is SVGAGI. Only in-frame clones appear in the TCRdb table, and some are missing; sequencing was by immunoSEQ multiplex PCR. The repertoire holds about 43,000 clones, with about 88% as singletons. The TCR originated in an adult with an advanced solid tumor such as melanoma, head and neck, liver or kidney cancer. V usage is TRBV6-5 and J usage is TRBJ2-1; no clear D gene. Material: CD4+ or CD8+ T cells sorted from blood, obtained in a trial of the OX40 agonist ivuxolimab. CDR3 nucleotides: TGTGCCAGCAGCGCGCTCAGCTACAATGAGCAGTTCTTC. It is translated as CASSALSYNEQFF.